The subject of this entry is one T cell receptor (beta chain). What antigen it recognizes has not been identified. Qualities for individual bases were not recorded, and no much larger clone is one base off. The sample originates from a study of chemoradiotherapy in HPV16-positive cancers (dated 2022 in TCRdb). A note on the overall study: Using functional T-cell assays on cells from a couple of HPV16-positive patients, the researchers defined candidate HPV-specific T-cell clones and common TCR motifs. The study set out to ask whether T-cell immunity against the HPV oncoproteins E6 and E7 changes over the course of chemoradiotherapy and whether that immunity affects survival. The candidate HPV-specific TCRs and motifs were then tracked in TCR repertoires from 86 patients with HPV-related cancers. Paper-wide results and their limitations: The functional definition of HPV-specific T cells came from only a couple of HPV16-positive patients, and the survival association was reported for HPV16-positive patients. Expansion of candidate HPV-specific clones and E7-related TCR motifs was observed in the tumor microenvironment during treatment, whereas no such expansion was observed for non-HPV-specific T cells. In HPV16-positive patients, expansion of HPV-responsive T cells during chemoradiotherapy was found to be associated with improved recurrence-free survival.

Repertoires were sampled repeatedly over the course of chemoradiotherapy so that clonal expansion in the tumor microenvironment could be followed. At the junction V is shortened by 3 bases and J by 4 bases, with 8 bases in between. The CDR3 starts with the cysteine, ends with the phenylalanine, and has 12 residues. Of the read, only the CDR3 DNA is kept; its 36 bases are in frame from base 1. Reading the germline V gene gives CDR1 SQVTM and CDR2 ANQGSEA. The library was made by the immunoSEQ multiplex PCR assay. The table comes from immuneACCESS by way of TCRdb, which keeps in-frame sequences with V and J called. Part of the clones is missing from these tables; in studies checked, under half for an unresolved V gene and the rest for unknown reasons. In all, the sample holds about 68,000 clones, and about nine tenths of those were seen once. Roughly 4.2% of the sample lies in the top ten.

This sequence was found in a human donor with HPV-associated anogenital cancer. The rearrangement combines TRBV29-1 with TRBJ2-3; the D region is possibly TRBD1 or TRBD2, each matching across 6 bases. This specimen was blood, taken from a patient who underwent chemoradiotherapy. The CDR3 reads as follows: CSVEEGADTQYF. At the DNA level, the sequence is TGCAGCGTTGAGGAGGGGGCAGATACGCAGTATTTT.